This T cell receptor (beta chain) was documented in a study of neurological immune-mediated disorders. Study findings and constraints: None of the CDR3 amino acid sequences found in expanded clones was shared across subjects. This suggests that the TCR-beta repertoires were private in all groups. The most TCR clonal expansion was seen in HTLV-1-associated myelopathy, whereas the least was seen in multiple sclerosis, below the level in healthy controls.

Ten or more counts support this clonotype. Its matching antigen is unknown. This CDR3 has 13 residues. Deletions cut 5 bases from V and 2 bases from J, with 9 bases between. TCRdb itself ran the 5' RACE reads through MiXCR, one entry per CDR3 protein. The sample yields about 48,000 distinct CDR3 sequences, around a tenth seen once. Unsorted libraries were generated from 2 million PBMCs. These cells had been stored in RNAlater at -80 C. Sequencing was done on a sample of PBMCs. V gene TRBV12-3 or TRBV12-4 combines with J gene TRBJ1-2; the D is unclear. The clonotype originates from a woman in her forties with HTLV-1-associated myelopathy (HAM/TSP). DNA for the CDR3: TGTGCCAGCAGTCTCGTAGAAAACTATGGCTACACCTTC. It specifies CASSLVENYGYTF.